This T cell receptor beta chain originates from a study of T cells after yellow fever vaccination. Many counts were recorded for this clonotype. MiXCR, applied by TCRdb to the 5' RACE reads, yields one record per CDR3 protein. The sample includes 80,000 to 100,000 distinct CDR3 sequences, 8.9% seen only once; the top ten take about 15%. This CDR3 spans 14 amino acids. The V gene end was trimmed by 0 bases and the J gene end by 3 bases; junction bases not matched to a gene: 0. Germline-derived CDR1 and CDR2 are LGHDT and YNNKEL (reference sequence). The clonotype comes from a man younger than 35 who received the YFV17D yellow fever vaccine. This specimen was CD8+ T cells not binding an NS4B(214-222) dextramer, sorted from PBMCs, taken roughly 14 days after the first yellow fever vaccination. This chain joins TRBV3-1 and TRBJ2-7; TRBD1 agrees at 9 bases. CDR3 nucleotides: TGTGCCAGCAGCCAAGAGACAGGGGGCTACGAGCAGTACGTC. Its protein product is CASSQETGGYEQYV.